Following are 13 T cell receptor beta chains from one sample sequenced in a study of cytomegalovirus exposure and HLA in healthy donors. PCR involved 60 Vbeta and 13 Jbeta primers. Here immunoSEQ multiplex PCR was the method, and the copy in TCRdb shows in-frame clones only, minus some. The profile shows about 89,000 clones, 75% to 80% of them singletons. The sequenced material came from PBMCs. Source of these receptors: a young man in good health and CMV-seronegative.

The chain employs TRBV5-1 and TRBJ1-1; 9 bases align to TRBD1. Germline V gene data show CDR1 as SGHRS and CDR2 as YFSETQ. CDR3 size: 15 residues. Unmatched junction bases numbered 4, after V lost 4 bases and J lost 0 bases. The CDR3 DNA reads as TGCGCCAGCAGCGGACAGGGGCAGCTGAACACTGAAGCTTTCTTT. Encoded protein: CASSGQGQLNTEAFF.

This chain joins TRBV7-2 and TRBJ2-2; 10 nucleotides match TRBD2. V shed 5 bases and J 2 bases; nucleotides not matched to a gene: 5. CDR1 is SGHTA, CDR2 FQGNSA, per germline. CDR3 length: 16 amino acids. The DNA for the CDR3 is TGTGCCAGCAGCGGCCTAGCGGGGGCTAACACCGGGGAGCTGTTTTTT. It encodes CASSGLAGANTGELFF.

V and J are TRBV6-5 and TRBJ1-4; 7 bases line up with TRBD1. The junction had 4 bases not matched to a gene; V was cut back by 6 bases and J by 0 bases. Looked up from germline, CDR1 is MNHEY and CDR2 is SVGAGI. The length of the CDR3 is 15 residues. CDR3 loop: CASSSTGATNEKLFF. In nucleotides, the CDR3 is TGTGCCAGCAGCTCAACAGGGGCAACTAATGAAAAACTGTTTTTT.

The gene calls are TRBV25-1 and TRBJ1-4; possible D gene TRBD1, 6 bases. Germline V gene sequence: CDR1 MGHDK, CDR2 SYGVNS. The CDR3 contains 14 residues. V was trimmed by 3 bases and J by 10 bases, leaving 15 bases between them. CDR3 amino acids: CASSDPAARGKLFF. In DNA, the CDR3 is TGTGCCAGCAGTGACCCTGCTGCCAGGGGAAAACTGTTTTTT. Full variable domain (missing parts from reference TRBV25-1 and TRBJ1-4): EADIYQTPRYLVIGTGKKITLECSQTMGHDKMYWYQQDPGMELHLIHYSYGVNSTEKGDLSSESTVSRIRTEHFPLTLESARPSHTSQYLCASSDPAARGKLFFGSGTQLSVL.

The rearrangement uses TRBV28 and TRBJ2-1; 7 bases align to TRBD1. CDR1 is MDHEN and CDR2 is SYDVKM in the germline V gene. The CDR3 has 12 amino acids. Unmatched junction bases numbered 7, after V lost 8 bases and J lost 9 bases. The CDR3, as DNA: TGTGCCAGCTTTACGACAGGGACTGAGCAGTTCTTC. Its translation: CASFTTGTEQFF.

The CDR3 coding sequence is TGTGCCAGCAGCTTCTGGGAGATTGAGCAGTTCTTC. Translating it yields CASSFWEIEQFF. The genes are TRBV11-2 and TRBJ2-1; the D gene is possibly TRBD2 (5 bases). The CDR3 covers 12 residues. V was pared by 3 bases and J by 9 bases, with 9 bases between. Germline assignment: CDR1 SGHAT and CDR2 FQNNGV.

The chain uses TRBV7-9 and TRBJ2-7; 8 bases line up with TRBD2. The V and J ends lost 7 bases and 5 bases, in that order; junction bases with no gene match: 10. Looked up from germline, CDR1 is SEHNR and CDR2 is FQNEAQ (reference sequence). This CDR3 comprises 14 residues. The CDR3 sequence: CASTQSGSFNEQYF. CDR3 DNA sequence: TGTGCCAGCACCCAGAGCGGGAGCTTTAACGAGCAGTACTTC.

The chain joins TRBV6-5 to TRBJ2-1; tentatively, D is TRBD2 (6 bases). The CDR3 totals 14 residues. In germline, CDR1 is MNHEY, CDR2 SVGAGI. The V end was cut by 2 bases, the J end by 5 bases, with 10 bases between. The CDR3 DNA sequence: TGTGCCAGCAGTTACGGCGGGGCAAACAATGAGCAGTTCTTC. Translating gives CASSYGGANNEQFF.

The chain is built from TRBV27 and TRBJ2-1; 7 bases are shared with TRBD2. The CDR3 has 16 amino acids. The ends lost 2 bases at V and 0 bases at J; junction bases unmatched: 4. Germline loops: CDR1 MNHEY, CDR2 SMNVEV (reference sequence). In DNA, the CDR3 is TGTGCCAGCAGTTTACGGTGGGACTACTCCTACAATGAGCAGTTCTTC. Its translation is CASSLRWDYSYNEQFF.

The rearrangement links TRBV6-5 to TRBJ2-7; 9 nucleotides match TRBD1. CDR3 length: 14 residues. V was pared by 3 bases and J by 5 bases, with 5 bases of the junction left unmatched. CDR1 is MNHEY and CDR2 is SVGAGI in the germline V gene. The CDR3 protein is CASSYTGTGNEQYF. The CDR3 DNA is TGTGCCAGCAGTTATACCGGGACAGGGAACGAGCAGTACTTC.

This rearrangement joins TRBV28 to TRBJ1-2; 10 bases fit TRBD1. V shed 6 bases and J 7 bases; nucleotides not matched to a gene: 17. This CDR3 spans 17 amino acids. CDR1 and CDR2 (germline): MDHEN, SYDVKM. Written as DNA, the CDR3 is TGTGCCAGCAGCCGTATACACGGGACAGGGGATCTCGGTGGCTACACCTTC. It codes for CASSRIHGTGDLGGYTF.

The gene calls are TRBV10-3 and TRBJ2-2; D is unclear. The germline V and J ends were trimmed by 4 bases and 8 bases, with 14 bases remaining between them. The CDR3 has 14 residues. Germline CDR1 is ENHRY and CDR2 is SYGVKD. CDR3 nucleotides: TGTGCCATCAGTGTCGCCCCTAATCAAGGGGAGCTGTTTTTT. It codes for CAISVAPNQGELFF.

The V and J genes are TRBV29-1 and TRBJ2-1; 11 bases line up with TRBD2. Germline V gene sequence: CDR1 SQVTM, CDR2 ANQGSEA. The CDR3 loop spans 13 amino acids. After removal of 4 bases from V and 6 bases from J, the junction contained 2 bases not matched to a gene. CDR3 sequence (DNA): TGCAGCGTTGTTGGACTAGCGGGCAATGAGCAGTTCTTC. This translates into CSVVGLAGNEQFF.